This T cell receptor (beta chain) derives from a study of beta chain features in type 1 diabetes. Points from the study as a whole: A moderate, significant TCRB CDR3 shortening appeared in type 1 diabetes across four CD4+ subsets. Since sequencing was performed on cDNA, cells with high TCR expression could be over-represented.

In its sample, this clone was seen a few times. Its antigen is as yet unknown. Investigators reverse transcribed all isolated RNA, so they sequenced expressed TCRB transcripts. Repertoires were generated with immunoSEQ multiplex PCR, while TCRdb's copy carries only in-frame clones and drops some. This sample has around 360,000 clones, with roughly 12% found just once. Per germline, CDR1 SEHNR and CDR2 FQNEAQ (reference sequence). The CDR3 loop spans 13 amino acids. The V end lost 4 bases, the J end lost 4 bases, and 9 bases lay between the germline ends. The V and J genes are TRBV7-9 and TRBJ2-3; D is unresolved. This TCR was sampled from a woman aged 18-29 years with type 1 diabetes. The sample taken for sequencing was naive CD4+ T cells from blood. CDR3 sequence reads: CASSSPGSDTQYF. In nucleotides, the CDR3 is TGTGCCAGCAGCTCCCCCGGGTCAGATACGCAGTATTTT.